A single sample gave rise to the 25 T cell receptor beta chains below, sequenced in a study of control samples from healthy donors and cancer patients. Produced via immunoSEQ multiplex PCR; TCRdb's table is partial and in-frame only. The data hold 20,000 to 30,000 clones, with just over 90% observed a single time. The sample taken for sequencing was PBMCs. The receptors originated from a man aged 50 to 60 with lung cancer.

The chain carries TRBV7-2 and TRBJ2-3; tentatively, D is TRBD1 or TRBD2 (6 bases each). CDR1 SGHTA and CDR2 FQGNSA come from the germline V gene. The CDR3 loop spans 15 amino acids. Trimming shortened V by 7 bases and J by 6 bases, and 20 bases separated the two germline ends. This CDR3 is CASTFSGHRGDTQYF. CDR3 in DNA: TGTGCCAGCACCTTTAGCGGCCATAGGGGGGATACGCAGTATTTT.

The chain carries TRBV7-2 and TRBJ2-7, with D possibly being TRBD1 or TRBD2 (5 bases each). Per the germline V gene, CDR1 is SGHTA and CDR2 is FQGNSA. The CDR3 loop spans 13 amino acids. Trimming pared 3 bases from V and 7 bases from J, leaving 13 bases between. This CDR3 is CASSFQPGSEQYF. CDR3 sequence (DNA): TGTGCCAGCAGCTTCCAGCCAGGGAGTGAGCAGTACTTC.

The chain employs TRBV6-5 and TRBJ1-4; 12 positions match TRBD1. With V trimmed by 4 bases and J by 8 bases, 2 bases remained unmatched. Per the germline V gene, CDR1 is MNHEY and CDR2 is SVGAGI. This CDR3 has 14 amino acids. Here the CDR3 reads CASSWGQGAEKLFF. In DNA, the CDR3 is TGTGCCAGCAGTTGGGGACAGGGGGCCGAAAAACTGTTTTTT.

V is TRBV7-8 and J is TRBJ1-1; D may be TRBD1 (5 bases). The length of the CDR3 is 13 residues. Germline values: CDR1 SGHVS, CDR2 FQNEAQ. V lost 8 bases to trimming and J lost 3 bases, with 13 bases between them. The CDR3 bases are TGTGCCAGCGGCCAGGGAAGAGACACTGAAGCTTTCTTT. The encoded protein is CASGQGRDTEAFF.

This sequence joins TRBV5-1 and TRBJ1-2; 12 positions match TRBD1. V lost 4 bases and J lost 8; bases outside the gene matches: 12. The CDR3 length is 16 residues. The germline V gene has CDR1 SGHRS and CDR2 YFSETQ. The CDR3 DNA reads as TGCGCCAGCAGCCAGACCACCGGGACAGGGGGCGGGGGCTACACCTTC. It translates to CASSQTTGTGGGGYTF.

The genes are TRBV27 and TRBJ2-7; 9 bases line up with TRBD2. The junction had 7 bases not matched to a gene; V was cut back by 2 bases and J by 5 bases. The CDR3 totals 15 residues. Germline lookup yields CDR1 MNHEY and CDR2 SMNVEV (reference sequence). The CDR3 bases are TGTGCCAGCAGTTTAGGGGCGGGGGGGCCGGACGAGCAGTACTTC. Protein product: CASSLGAGGPDEQYF.

The J gene is TRBJ2-3, the V gene TRBV18; tentative D call: TRBD2 (6 bases). The germline V gene has CDR1 KGHSH and CDR2 LQKENI. This CDR3 contains 15 residues. V was cut by 10 bases and J by 0 bases, with 17 bases left in between. CDR3 sequence: CATGGDDKSTDTQYF. The CDR3 bases are TGTGCCACGGGCGGGGATGATAAGAGCACAGATACGCAGTATTTT.

This chain links TRBV4-1 with TRBJ1-6, with 8 bases that match TRBD1. V shed 1 base and J 4 bases; nucleotides not matched to a gene: 6. The CDR3 loop spans 17 amino acids. The germline V gene encodes CDR1 MGHRA and CDR2 YSYEKL. CDR3 residues: CASSQVLDRGYNSPLHF. The CDR3 DNA sequence: TGCGCCAGCAGCCAAGTTCTTGACAGGGGATATAATTCACCCCTCCACTTT.

This chain links TRBV19 with TRBJ1-6; weak D call: TRBD1 (5 bases). CDR3 length: 16 amino acids. Germline V lookup: CDR1 LNHDA, CDR2 SQIVND (reference sequence). With 10 bases removed from V and 6 bases from J, the gap between germline ends came to 22 bases. The CDR3 sequence is CATTLRTSDPNSPLHF. CDR3 coding DNA: TGTGCCACCACCCTGCGGACATCGGATCCTAATTCACCCCTCCACTTT. Full variable domain (outside the CDR3, taken from reference TRBV19 and TRBJ1-6): DGGITQSPKYLFRKEGQNVTLSCEQNLNHDAMYWYRQDPGQGLRLIYYSQIVNDFQKGDIAEGYSVSREKKESFPLTVTSAQKNPTAFYLCATTLRTSDPNSPLHFGNGTRLTVT.

The genes are TRBV5-4 and TRBJ2-3, with D possibly TRBD2 on 6 matching bases. CDR3 length equals 14 residues. Germline values: CDR1 SGHNT, CDR2 YYREEE (reference sequence). V dropped 5 bases and J dropped 3 bases, with 13 bases sitting between them. The CDR3 loop reads CASRGTSYTDTQYF. The DNA for the CDR3 is TGTGCCAGCAGGGGGACTTCCTATACAGATACGCAGTATTTT. Full variable domain (rest looked up from reference TRBV5-4 and TRBJ2-3): ETGVTQSPTHLIKTRGQQVTLRCSSQSGHNTVSWYQQALGQGPQFIFQYYREEENGRGNFPPRFSGLQFPNYSSELNVNALELDDSALYLCASRGTSYTDTQYFGPGTRLTVL.

The V gene is TRBV9, the J gene TRBJ1-5; D perhaps matches TRBD1 (6 bases). In germline, CDR1 is SGDLS, CDR2 YYNGEE. V lost 4 bases, J lost 7 bases, and 15 bases lay in between. CDR3 length: 14 residues. In nucleotides, the CDR3 is TGTGCCAGCAGCATACAGGGAACGGGCCAGCCCCAGCATTTT. Translating gives CASSIQGTGQPQHF.

The chain uses TRBV2 and TRBJ2-1; D gene uncertain. Germline CDR1 SNHLY, CDR2 FYNNEI. Between the trimmed V and J ends, which lost 7 bases and 0 bases, there was a span of 10 bases. This CDR3 has 14 amino acids. CDR3 DNA sequence: TGTGCCAGCACCGACATGATCTCCTACAATGAGCAGTTCTTC. Its translation: CASTDMISYNEQFF.

The rearrangement uses TRBV6-2 or TRBV6-3 and TRBJ2-2; the D is unclear. The germline V and J ends were trimmed by 5 bases and 4 bases, with 14 bases remaining between them. Germline CDR1 and CDR2: MNHEY and SVGEGT. This CDR3 has 15 residues. In DNA form, the CDR3 reads TGTGCCAGCAGTCCCCCGTGGACCCTCACCGGGGAGCTGTTTTTT. Protein: CASSPPWTLTGELFF.

This chain links TRBV5-1 with TRBJ2-3, with 11 bases matching TRBD2. This CDR3 has 17 residues. Germline V CDR1 and CDR2: SGHRS, YFSETQ. The junction had 11 bases not matched to a gene; V was cut back by 4 bases and J by 4 bases. CDR3 nucleotide sequence: TGCGCCAGCAGCCCGCGACTAGCGGGGCAAGTGGCAGATACGCAGTATTTT. As protein: CASSPRLAGQVADTQYF.

The V gene is TRBV6-1, the J gene TRBJ2-2; 12 bases line up with TRBD2. Germline V gives CDR1 MNHNS, CDR2 SASEGT. V dropped 2 bases and J dropped 0; count of bases not matched to a gene: 7. The CDR3 runs to 19 residues. The CDR3 coding sequence is TGTGCCAGCAGTGAAATTGGACTAGCGGGGCCCGCGAACACCGGGGAGCTGTTTTTT. Translating it yields CASSEIGLAGPANTGELFF.

This chain joins TRBV29-1 and TRBJ2-1, with TRBD1 matching 8 bases. This CDR3 has 14 residues. With 6 bases clipped from V and 4 bases from J, the junction kept 8 bases outside the gene matches. CDR1 is SQVTM and CDR2 is ANQGSEA in the germline V gene. CDR3 sequence (DNA): TGCAGCGTCCCTCCAGGGGGCGGTTACAATGAGCAGTTCTTC. Translating it yields CSVPPGGGYNEQFF.

The CDR3 region is CASSERVYGYTF. DNA for the CDR3: TGTGCCAGCAGTGAACGAGTCTATGGCTACACCTTC. V usage is TRBV2 and J usage is TRBJ1-2; D unclear. V lost 2 bases, J lost 4 bases, and 5 bases lay in between. Germline CDR1 is SNHLY and CDR2 is FYNNEI. This CDR3 spans 12 amino acids. The full variable domain, in which reference TRBV2 and TRBJ1-2 provide the parts outside the CDR3, is EPEVTQTPSHQVTQMGQEVILRCVPISNHLYFYWYRQILGQKVEFLVSFYNNEISEKSEIFDDQFSVERPDGSNFTLKIRSTKLEDSAMYFCASSERVYGYTFGSGTRLTVV.

This clone was detected only once. V usage is TRBV10-2 and J usage is TRBJ2-7; 10 bases align to TRBD1. The CDR3 runs to 15 residues. Germline CDR1 WSHSY, CDR2 SAAADI. Trimming at V came to 5 bases and at J to 6 bases, leaving 10 bases not matched to a gene. The CDR3 region is CASSRPGQGSAEQYF. Written as DNA, the CDR3 is TGCGCCAGCAGTCGACCGGGACAGGGGTCTGCCGAGCAGTACTTC.

The CDR3 here is CASSQVRLVLAGEQFF. CDR3 bases: TGCGCCAGCAGCCAAGTTCGGCTGGTGCTAGCCGGTGAGCAGTTCTTC. The chain links TRBV4-1 to TRBJ2-1; a weak D match, TRBD2 (5 bases). Germline loops: CDR1 MGHRA, CDR2 YSYEKL. Deletions cut 1 base from V and 9 bases from J, with 19 bases between. The CDR3 loop spans 16 amino acids.

This clone was counted only a few times. The chain carries TRBV6-1 and TRBJ2-3; TRBD2 aligns across 10 bases. CDR1 and CDR2 (germline): MNHNS, SASEGT. V dropped 3 bases and J dropped 2; count of bases not matched to a gene: 11. This CDR3 has 18 residues. For the CDR3, the DNA is TGTGCCAGCAGTGATAATTGGGCTAGCGGGGGCCTCACAGATACGCAGTATTTT. Protein product: CASSDNWASGGLTDTQYF.

The gene calls are TRBV2 and TRBJ2-3; TRBD2 matches 8 bases. Germline-derived CDR1 and CDR2 are SNHLY and FYNNEI. V trimming: 8 bases; J trimming: 2 bases; junction bases outside the gene matches: 6. The length of the CDR3 is 14 residues. CDR3 in DNA: TGTGCCAGCCGCCGGGGGGGGGCCACAGATACGCAGTATTTT. Protein sequence: CASRRGGATDTQYF.

CDR3 nucleotides: TGCGCCAGCAGCTCCGGACAGGTTTACGAGCAGTACTTC. It specifies CASSSGQVYEQYF. The V call is TRBV5-1, the J call TRBJ2-7; TRBD1 agrees at 7 bases. V lost 3 bases and J lost 4; bases outside the gene matches: 4. In germline, CDR1 is SGHRS, CDR2 YFSETQ. This CDR3 region has 13 residues.

The gene calls are TRBV19 and TRBJ2-7; D tentatively fits TRBD1 or TRBD2 (5 bases each). Germline CDR1 is LNHDA and CDR2 is SQIVND (reference sequence). CDR3 size: 16 residues. Trimming took off 3 bases at V and 0 bases at J, with 15 bases between the two ends. CDR3 region: CASSIRSGDVSYEQYF. The DNA of the CDR3 is TGTGCCAGTAGTATCCGTAGTGGGGACGTCTCCTACGAGCAGTACTTC.

This chain connects TRBV5-6 to TRBJ1-1; D is unclear. The V end was cut by 1 base, the J end by 7 bases, with 11 bases between. Germline lookup yields CDR1 SGHDT and CDR2 YYEEEE. CDR3 length: 13 residues. CDR3 sequence reads: CASSLRQRFEAFF. The CDR3 nucleotides read TGTGCCAGCAGCTTGCGTCAGAGGTTTGAAGCTTTCTTT.

The gene calls are TRBV18 and TRBJ2-1; TRBD2 might be the D (6 bases). Deletions cut 4 bases from V and 8 bases from J, with 15 bases between. Germline loops: CDR1 KGHSH, CDR2 LQKENI. This CDR3 region has 14 residues. CDR3 DNA: TGTGCCAGCTCACAGTTAATCAGGGAGGATGAGCAGTTCTTC. Translating it yields CASSQLIREDEQFF.